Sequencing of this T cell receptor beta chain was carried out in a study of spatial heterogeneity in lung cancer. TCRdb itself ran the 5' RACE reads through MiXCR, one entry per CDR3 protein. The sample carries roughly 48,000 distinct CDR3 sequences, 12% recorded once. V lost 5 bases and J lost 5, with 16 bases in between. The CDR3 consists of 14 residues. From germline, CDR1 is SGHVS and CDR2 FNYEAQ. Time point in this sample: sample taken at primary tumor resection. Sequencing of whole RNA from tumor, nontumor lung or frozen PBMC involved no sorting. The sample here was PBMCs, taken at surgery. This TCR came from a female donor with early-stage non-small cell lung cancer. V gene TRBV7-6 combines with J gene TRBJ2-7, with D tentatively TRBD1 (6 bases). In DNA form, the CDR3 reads TGTGCCAGCAGCCCCACAGGGAGTTGGAACGAGCAGTACTTC. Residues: CASSPTGSWNEQYF.